Described below is a single T cell receptor beta chain sequence and its context. Its matching antigen is unknown. The sample belongs to a study of shared clonotypes between healthy human individuals. Every subset had its genomic DNA shared out evenly among several immunoSEQ plates. The assay was immunoSEQ multiplex PCR, and TCRdb's table has in-frame clones only and misses some. The sample includes around 2.1 million clones, around 95% of them seen just once. Study observations and caveats: The researchers took only blood, and tissue repertoires probably look different. Generally, naive subsets came out with larger estimated richness than memory subsets.

Per the germline V gene, CDR1 is SGHRS and CDR2 is YFSETQ. CDR3 length: 15 residues. V dropped 1 base and J dropped 5; count of bases not matched to a gene: 9. The V call is TRBV5-1, the J call TRBJ2-7; 7 bases agree with TRBD1. Sequencing input: naive CD4+ T cells sorted from blood. The subset: CD45RA+ positively selected. The clonotype comes from a man younger than 30 in good health. The CDR3 region has the DNA TGCGCCAGCAGCTTGAGGAGACAGGGAGTCCACGAGCAGTACTTC. It encodes CASSLRRQGVHEQYF.